What follows is one T cell receptor beta chain and its context. This record belongs to a study of T cell changes during pregnancy in multiple sclerosis. The CDR3 runs 14 residues. Between the trimmed V and J ends, which lost 2 bases and 3 bases, there was a span of 11 bases. CDR1 and CDR2 (germline): SGHTA, FQGNSA. Profiled with immunoSEQ multiplex PCR; TCRdb holds only in-frame clones, not every one. The sample lists 70,000 to 95,000 clones, 80% to 95% occurring once. Sequences were derived from peripheral blood, sampled in the first trimester of pregnancy. The receptor's source is a female donor with multiple sclerosis, enrolled in a pregnancy study. This rearrangement joins TRBV7-2 to TRBJ2-7, with D unresolved. CDR3 protein: CASSLSTGGYEQYF. For the CDR3, the DNA is TGTGCCAGCAGCTTATCTACGGGTGGCTACGAGCAGTACTTC.